This T cell receptor (beta chain) was identified in a study of CXCR3-negative and CXCR3-positive naive CD8 T cells. Study context: Overall TRB read output was approximately 150 million, and each library contained about 1.5 +/- 0.3 million reads. The study, taken as a whole, reports: Relative to CXCR3-negative naive cells, CXCR3-positive naive cells had more hydrophobic TRB CDR3s.

The length of the CDR3 is 15 residues. Looked up from germline, CDR1 is SEHNR and CDR2 is FQNEAQ (reference sequence). Worth noting for this clonotype: What it binds is not known.

Preparation of TRB cDNA libraries relied on 5' RACE carrying UMI labels. TCRdb derives one entry per CDR3 protein from the 5' RACE reads, leaving out DNA. The sample table sets out 55,000 to 75,000 distinct CDR3 sequences. Material: naive CXCR3+ CD8+ T cells from blood. Stated subset: CD45RO-CCR7+CD27+CD95- naive CD8+ T cells expressing CXCR3 (TNR3+). This TCR came from a human donor in good health. Some clones in this sample may be carry-over from other donors' samples. This sequence joins TRBV7-9 and TRBJ1-1. The CDR3 spells CASSQGTSRSTEAFF.